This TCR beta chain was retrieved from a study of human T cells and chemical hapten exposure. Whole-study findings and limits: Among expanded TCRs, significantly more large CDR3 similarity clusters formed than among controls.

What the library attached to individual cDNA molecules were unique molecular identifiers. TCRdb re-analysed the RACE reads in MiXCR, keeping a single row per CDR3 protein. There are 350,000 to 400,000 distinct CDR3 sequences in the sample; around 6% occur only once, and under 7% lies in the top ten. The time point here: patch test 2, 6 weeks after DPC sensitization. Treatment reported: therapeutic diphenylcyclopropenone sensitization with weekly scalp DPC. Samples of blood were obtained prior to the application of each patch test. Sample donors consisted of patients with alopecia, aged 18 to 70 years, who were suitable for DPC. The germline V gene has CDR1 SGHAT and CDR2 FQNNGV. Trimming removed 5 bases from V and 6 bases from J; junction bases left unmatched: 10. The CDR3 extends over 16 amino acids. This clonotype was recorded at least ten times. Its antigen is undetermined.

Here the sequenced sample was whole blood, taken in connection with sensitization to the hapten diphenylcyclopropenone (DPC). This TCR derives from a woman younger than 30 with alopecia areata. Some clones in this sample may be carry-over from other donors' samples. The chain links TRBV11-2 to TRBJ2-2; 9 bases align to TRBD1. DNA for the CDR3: TGTGCCAGCAGCCCCCGAGGGGACAGGGTCGCCGGGGAGCTGTTTTTT. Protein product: CASSPRGDRVAGELFF.